The rows below give T cell receptor beta chains drawn from one sample of a study of T cell responses to AZD1222 COVID-19 vaccine. Measured with immunoSEQ multiplex PCR; TCRdb has only the in-frame clones, and not every one. The sample has roughly 150,000 clones, around 90% seen once. The material sequenced was peripheral blood, taken on day 0 of AZD1222 vaccination. These receptor sequences come from an adult in good health. The CDR3 runs from the conserved cysteine through the conserved F or W. The D gene is left open where the match is weak. Not all rows give a size; the values are once, few, many and, for expanded clones, a class.

j_gene: TRBJ1-5
abundance: -
d_gene: -
v_gene: TRBV29-1
CDR3nt: TGCAGCGTTTTAACAGATAGCAATCAGCCCCAGCATTTT
CDR3aa: CSVLTDSNQPQHF

j_gene: TRBJ1-3
abundance: -
d_gene: TRBD1
v_gene: TRBV11-3
CDR3nt: TGTGCCAGCAGCCCATGGACAGGGAAGGCTGGAAACACCATATATTTT
CDR3aa: CASSPWTGKAGNTIYF

j_gene: TRBJ2-7
abundance: -
d_gene: -
v_gene: TRBV30
CDR3nt: TGTGCCTGGAGTGTACTGGACTATGGACAGTACTTC
CDR3aa: CAWSVLDYGQYF

j_gene: TRBJ2-7
abundance: -
d_gene: -
v_gene: TRBV27
CDR3nt: TGTGCCAGCAGTTTACGCAAGGGGCCAAGCTACGAGCAGTACTTC
CDR3aa: CASSLRKGPSYEQYF

j_gene: TRBJ2-1
abundance: -
d_gene: -
v_gene: TRBV5-8
CDR3nt: TGTGCCAGCAGCTTGCGGGGTGGCGGGTCCTACAATGAGCAGTTCTTC
CDR3aa: CASSLRGGGSYNEQFF

j_gene: TRBJ1-5
abundance: -
d_gene: -
v_gene: TRBV7-2
CDR3nt: TGTGCCAGCAGCGCCGGCCGGGCAGGGAATCAGCCCCAGCATTTT
CDR3aa: CASSAGRAGNQPQHF

j_gene: TRBJ1-2
abundance: -
d_gene: TRBD1
v_gene: TRBV5-5
CDR3nt: TGTGCCAGCGGAGGGGGCGCGGGCCCTAACTATGGCTACACCTTC
CDR3aa: CASGGGAGPNYGYTF

j_gene: TRBJ2-6
abundance: -
d_gene: -
v_gene: TRBV18
CDR3nt: TGTGCCAGCTCCGAGGGCACGGGGGCCAACGTCCTGACTTTC
CDR3aa: CASSEGTGANVLTF

j_gene: TRBJ1-1
abundance: once
d_gene: -
v_gene: TRBV6-2/TRBV6-3
CDR3nt: TGTGCCAGCAGTTACGTAGTCAGGAACACTGAAGCTTTCTTT
CDR3aa: CASSYVVRNTEAFF

j_gene: TRBJ2-7
abundance: -
d_gene: -
v_gene: TRBV5-1
CDR3nt: TGCGCCAGCAGCTTAGCTCGTGGGGCATACGAGCAGTACTTC
CDR3aa: CASSLARGAYEQYF

j_gene: TRBJ2-1
abundance: -
d_gene: TRBD2
v_gene: TRBV6-5
CDR3nt: TGTGCCAGTACCGGGGGGACTAGCGAGAGGGATGAGCAGTTCTTC
CDR3aa: CASTGGTSERDEQFF

j_gene: TRBJ1-1
abundance: few
d_gene: -
v_gene: TRBV6-5
CDR3nt: TGTGCCACCACCCTCTGGGATCCTCAGTTCCCTGAAGCTTTCTTT
CDR3aa: CATTLWDPQFPEAFF

j_gene: TRBJ1-5
abundance: -
d_gene: -
v_gene: TRBV6-4
CDR3nt: TGTGCCAGCAGTGATGAGGGCGGTCAGCCCCAGCATTTT
CDR3aa: CASSDEGGQPQHF

j_gene: TRBJ2-7
abundance: -
d_gene: -
v_gene: TRBV7-8
CDR3nt: TGTGCCAGCAGCTTAGTAGATGCGGGCCCCCTCTCCTACGAGCAGTACTTC
CDR3aa: CASSLVDAGPLSYEQYF

j_gene: TRBJ2-1
abundance: -
d_gene: -
v_gene: TRBV30
CDR3nt: TGTGCCTGGAGTGAGACTGGGTTCAATGAGCAGTTCTTC
CDR3aa: CAWSETGFNEQFF

j_gene: TRBJ2-7
abundance: -
d_gene: -
v_gene: TRBV9
CDR3nt: TGTGCCAGCAGCGTGTCAGCAGGGGAATACTACGAGCAGTACTTC
CDR3aa: CASSVSAGEYYEQYF

j_gene: TRBJ1-2
abundance: -
d_gene: -
v_gene: TRBV6-1
CDR3nt: TGTGCCAGCAGTGAGTACCCGATAGACAGTTCTACCTATGGCTACACCTTC
CDR3aa: CASSEYPIDSSTYGYTF

j_gene: TRBJ1-1
abundance: -
d_gene: -
v_gene: TRBV30
CDR3nt: TGTGCCTGGAGTGTCCGAAGAGGTTCGAGGGGTTGGGCTGAAGCTTTCTTT
CDR3aa: CAWSVRRGSRGWAEAFF

j_gene: TRBJ1-2
abundance: -
d_gene: -
v_gene: TRBV6-6
CDR3nt: TGTGCCAGCAGTCTACTCGGTACAATGGGGGTTGGCTATGGCTACACCTTC
CDR3aa: CASSLLGTMGVGYGYTF

j_gene: TRBJ2-2
abundance: -
d_gene: -
v_gene: TRBV12-2
CDR3nt: TGTGCAAGTCGCTTATATTGGAGGAGTAAGCGAATCACCGGGGAGCTGTTTTTT
CDR3aa: CASRLYWRSKRITGELFF

j_gene: TRBJ2-5
abundance: -
d_gene: -
v_gene: TRBV14
CDR3nt: TGTGCCAGCAGCCAAGTCCTAGGGATCCAAGAGACCCAGTACTTC
CDR3aa: CASSQVLGIQETQYF

j_gene: TRBJ2-3
abundance: -
d_gene: TRBD2
v_gene: TRBV4-3
CDR3nt: TGCGCCAGCAGCCGAACGACTAGCGGGGGGGCGGATACGCAGTATTTT
CDR3aa: CASSRTTSGGADTQYF

j_gene: TRBJ2-7
abundance: few
d_gene: -
v_gene: TRBV5-1
CDR3nt: TGCGCCAGCAGGTCGGACCCTCATCTCCGCGAGCAGTACTTC
CDR3aa: CASRSDPHLREQYF

j_gene: TRBJ1-2
abundance: -
d_gene: TRBD1
v_gene: TRBV5-4
CDR3nt: TGTGCCAGCAGCTTGGGGGGGACAGGGGGCCGGAGAGGCTACACCTTC
CDR3aa: CASSLGGTGGRRGYTF

j_gene: TRBJ2-1
abundance: -
d_gene: -
v_gene: TRBV18
CDR3nt: TGTGCCAGCTCACCAGCCCTGAGGGGCGATGAGCAGTTCTTC
CDR3aa: CASSPALRGDEQFF

j_gene: TRBJ2-3
abundance: -
d_gene: TRBD1
v_gene: TRBV10-2
CDR3nt: TGCGCCAGCAGTGACGAAAAGGGACAGGGAGTGAGGACGCAGTATTTT
CDR3aa: CASSDEKGQGVRTQYF

j_gene: TRBJ1-2
abundance: once
d_gene: -
v_gene: TRBV18
CDR3nt: TGTGCCAGCTCACCAGGGGCTATTAACTATGGCTACACCTTC
CDR3aa: CASSPGAINYGYTF

j_gene: TRBJ2-1
abundance: once
d_gene: TRBD2
v_gene: TRBV19
CDR3nt: TGTGCCAGTAGTATAGATAGGCTAGCGGGATCGAGTGAGCAGTTCTTC
CDR3aa: CASSIDRLAGSSEQFF

j_gene: TRBJ1-1
abundance: once
d_gene: -
v_gene: TRBV10-3
CDR3nt: TGTGCCATCAGTGCGGGGGCAATGAACACTGAAGCTTTCTTT
CDR3aa: CAISAGAMNTEAFF

j_gene: TRBJ1-1
abundance: once
d_gene: -
v_gene: TRBV5-1
CDR3nt: TGCGCCAGCAGCTTGACAGGTATGAGAAGGAACACTGAAGCTTTCTTT
CDR3aa: CASSLTGMRRNTEAFF

j_gene: TRBJ1-1
abundance: -
d_gene: TRBD1
v_gene: TRBV4-3
CDR3nt: TGCGCCAGCAGCCAACAAACCGGGACAGGGACTGAAGCTTTCTTT
CDR3aa: CASSQQTGTGTEAFF

j_gene: TRBJ1-4
abundance: -
d_gene: -
v_gene: TRBV5-1
CDR3nt: TGCGCCAGCAGCCAATACCCCGGGACACAGAATGAAAAACTGTTTTTT
CDR3aa: CASSQYPGTQNEKLFF

j_gene: TRBJ2-7
abundance: -
d_gene: -
v_gene: TRBV19
CDR3nt: TGTGCCAGCGGGTGGGCCGGCGAGCAGTACTTC
CDR3aa: CASGWAGEQYF

j_gene: TRBJ2-3
abundance: -
d_gene: -
v_gene: TRBV24-1
CDR3nt: TGTGCCACCAGTGCAGCGGGTAAAGTCACAGATACGCAGTATTTT
CDR3aa: CATSAAGKVTDTQYF

j_gene: TRBJ2-3
abundance: -
d_gene: -
v_gene: TRBV19
CDR3nt: TGTGCCAGTAGTATGGGGGGAGACGCAGATACGCAGTATTTT
CDR3aa: CASSMGGDADTQYF

j_gene: TRBJ1-6
abundance: -
d_gene: -
v_gene: TRBV7-3
CDR3nt: TGTGCCAGCAGCTTCCTGGGGAATTCACCCCTCCACTTT
CDR3aa: CASSFLGNSPLHF

j_gene: TRBJ1-2
abundance: -
d_gene: -
v_gene: TRBV19
CDR3nt: TGTGCCAGTAGTATTTCCATGCGGGGGGCCGGCTATGGCTACACCTTC
CDR3aa: CASSISMRGAGYGYTF

j_gene: TRBJ2-6
abundance: -
d_gene: -
v_gene: TRBV6-5
CDR3nt: TGTGCCAGCACCGATAGACAGGCTGGGGCCAACGTCCTGACTTTC
CDR3aa: CASTDRQAGANVLTF

j_gene: TRBJ1-1
abundance: -
d_gene: -
v_gene: TRBV13
CDR3nt: TGTGCCAGCAGCTTGGGACCCAACACTGAAGCTTTCTTT
CDR3aa: CASSLGPNTEAFF

j_gene: TRBJ2-7
abundance: -
d_gene: TRBD2
v_gene: TRBV9
CDR3nt: TGTGCCAGCAGCGGGGGACTAGAGCTGGGCGAGCAGTACTTC
CDR3aa: CASSGGLELGEQYF

j_gene: TRBJ2-7
abundance: -
d_gene: -
v_gene: TRBV5-4
CDR3nt: TGTGCCAGCAGCCAAAAAGACAGATACTCCTACGAGCAGTACTTC
CDR3aa: CASSQKDRYSYEQYF

j_gene: TRBJ1-2
abundance: -
d_gene: -
v_gene: TRBV2
CDR3nt: TGTGCCAGCAGTGAACCCCTACAGGGTAGTAACTATGGCTACACCTTC
CDR3aa: CASSEPLQGSNYGYTF

j_gene: TRBJ2-7
abundance: -
d_gene: TRBD2
v_gene: TRBV5-1
CDR3nt: TGCGCCAGCAGCTTGGCTGGGACTAGCGGGAGAAGGTGGTACTTC
CDR3aa: CASSLAGTSGRRWYF

j_gene: TRBJ2-7
abundance: -
d_gene: -
v_gene: TRBV9
CDR3nt: TGTGCCAGCAGCGTAACGGCCGGATCCTACGAGCAGTACTTC
CDR3aa: CASSVTAGSYEQYF

j_gene: TRBJ1-1
abundance: -
d_gene: -
v_gene: TRBV11-2
CDR3nt: TGTGCCAGCAGCTTATTCCTATCCGGGCCGACGGACACTGAAGCTTTCTTT
CDR3aa: CASSLFLSGPTDTEAFF

j_gene: TRBJ1-3
abundance: -
d_gene: -
v_gene: TRBV7-8
CDR3nt: TGTGCCAGCAGCATAGGGAGGGGAACTGGAAACACCATATATTTT
CDR3aa: CASSIGRGTGNTIYF

j_gene: TRBJ2-7
abundance: -
d_gene: -
v_gene: TRBV10-2
CDR3nt: TGCGCCAGCAGCCGATCACGTAGCTCCTACGAGCAGTACTTC
CDR3aa: CASSRSRSSYEQYF

j_gene: TRBJ1-5
abundance: -
d_gene: -
v_gene: TRBV12-5
CDR3nt: TGTGCTAGTGGTTTATCAGGGGCCGGGCCCCAGCATTTT
CDR3aa: CASGLSGAGPQHF

j_gene: TRBJ2-6
abundance: -
d_gene: TRBD2
v_gene: TRBV12-5
CDR3nt: TGTGCTAGTGGTTTGACCAGGACTAGTACTGTCAGAGGGGCCAACGTCCTGACTTTC
CDR3aa: CASGLTRTSTVRGANVLTF

j_gene: TRBJ1-3
abundance: -
d_gene: -
v_gene: TRBV5-1
CDR3nt: TGCGCCAGCAGCTTGGAAGAAAGCGGGGCTGGAAACACCATATATTTT
CDR3aa: CASSLEESGAGNTIYF

j_gene: TRBJ1-1
abundance: once
d_gene: TRBD1
v_gene: TRBV7-8
CDR3nt: TGTGCCAGCAGCTTAGGGGGACAGGGGCGCCGGAGGGGCACTGAAGCTTTCTTT
CDR3aa: CASSLGGQGRRRGTEAFF